Listed below are T cell receptor beta chains from one sample, sequenced in a study of early T cells in non-severe SARS-CoV-2 infection. MiXCR was run by TCRdb on the 5' RACE reads, yielding one entry per CDR3 protein. The sample has around 62,000 distinct CDR3 sequences, less than 5% seen once; the top ten hold around 4.9%. Sequencing was carried out using whole blood. The receptors derive from an adult who was a healthcare worker with PCR-confirmed SARS-CoV-2 infection or an uninfected control (not recorded which). Both conserved end residues are part of each CDR3. D genes are given only for firm matches. The size field is filled for only some rows; it gives once, few, many or a size class.

CDR3nt | CDR3aa | v_gene | d_gene | j_gene | abundance
TGCGCCAGCAATCCCGCGGGGCGGGGGAGCTCCCTCCTTTACAATGAGCAGTTCTTC | CASNPAGRGSSLLYNEQFF | TRBV5-1 | TRBD2 | TRBJ2-1 | many
TGTGCCAGCAGTGAGGGGGTAGCCAAAAACATTCAGTACTTC | CASSEGVAKNIQYF | TRBV27 | . | TRBJ2-4 | few
TGTGCCAGTAGTAAAGCGATTAACACTGAAGCTTTCTTT | CASSKAINTEAFF | TRBV19 | . | TRBJ1-1 | .
TGCGCCAGCAGCCGATTTGATGAGCAGTTCTTC | CASSRFDEQFF | TRBV4-1 | . | TRBJ2-1 | .
TGCGCCAGCAGGCTAGATCCGGGACAGGGGGAGCACGAGCAGTACTTC | CASRLDPGQGEHEQYF | TRBV4-1 | TRBD1 | TRBJ2-7 | many
TGCGCCAGCAGCTTGGTCGGACAGGGGTCCTACGAGCAGTACTTC | CASSLVGQGSYEQYF | TRBV5-1 | TRBD1 | TRBJ2-7 | many
TGCGCCAGCAGCTTGATCCTCGGGGCTACTCTCGGCGAGCAGTACTTC | CASSLILGATLGEQYF | TRBV5-1 | . | TRBJ2-7 | many
TGTGCCAGTAGTATCGCCTCGGCTAGCGGGGGCCTGAGCACAGATACGCAGTATTTT | CASSIASASGGLSTDTQYF | TRBV19 | TRBD2 | TRBJ2-3 | .
TGCAGCGGCTTACCCCGTACAGGGGCCCCCGACCAAGAGACCCAGTACTTC | CSGLPRTGAPDQETQYF | TRBV29-1 | TRBD1 | TRBJ2-5 | many
TGTGCCAGCAGCTTGGGGATGTACGAGCAGTACTTC | CASSLGMYEQYF | TRBV5-4 | . | TRBJ2-7 | few
TGTGCCATCAGGATAGAAGATGAGCAGTTCTTC | CAIRIEDEQFF | TRBV10-3 | . | TRBJ2-1 | many
TGTGCCACCAGTGATTTGTCCTACAATGAGCAGTTCTTC | CATSDLSYNEQFF | TRBV24-1 | . | TRBJ2-1 | many
TGTGCCAGCAGTTTAGATACGGGAAAGCAGTTCTTC | CASSLDTGKQFF | TRBV12-3/TRBV12-4 | . | TRBJ2-1 | few
TGCAGCGTTGAAGGGGGACTAGCGGGAGCCTACAATGAGCAGTTCTTC | CSVEGGLAGAYNEQFF | TRBV29-1 | TRBD2 | TRBJ2-1 | many
TGTGCCATCAGTTTGGGACAGAACAAGTGGGATACGCAGTATTTT | CAISLGQNKWDTQYF | TRBV10-3 | TRBD1 | TRBJ2-3 | few
TGTGCCAGCTCACCCCAGGGAAACACCATATATTTT | CASSPQGNTIYF | TRBV18 | . | TRBJ1-3 | many
TGCGCCAGCAGCTTGTTCTACAATGAGCAGTTCTTC | CASSLFYNEQFF | TRBV5-1 | . | TRBJ2-1 | many
TGTGCCAGCAGCCAAGACCCTAGCGGACCCACTCAGTACTTC | CASSQDPSGPTQYF | TRBV3-1 | TRBD2 | TRBJ2-4 | many
TGTGCCAGCAGTTTACTAGCGGTCTCTACTCAAGAGACCCAGTACTTC | CASSLLAVSTQETQYF | TRBV6-2/TRBV6-3 | TRBD2 | TRBJ2-5 | few
TGTGCCAGCAGTTACGGCATGGAACTCTCTGGCTACACCTTC | CASSYGMELSGYTF | TRBV6-5 | . | TRBJ1-2 | few
TGTGCCAGCTCACTAAACAGGGGAGGTGATGAAAAACTGTTTTTT | CASSLNRGGDEKLFF | TRBV18 | TRBD1 | TRBJ1-4 | few
TGTGCCAGCAGCCCTTATTACAGCCGGGACAGGGAACCCGAGCAGTACTTC | CASSPYYSRDREPEQYF | TRBV7-8 | TRBD1 | TRBJ2-7 | many
TGCGCCAGCAGCCAAGCAGAGAATCAGCCCCAGCATTTT | CASSQAENQPQHF | TRBV4-1 | . | TRBJ1-5 | many
TGCGCCAGCAGGGAGGGCCACAATGAGCAGTTCTTC | CASREGHNEQFF | TRBV5-1 | . | TRBJ2-1 | .
TGCGCCAGCAGCCCGCCGGGACTAGCGGGGGTCAATGAGCAGTTCTTC | CASSPPGLAGVNEQFF | TRBV5-1 | TRBD2 | TRBJ2-1 | few
TGTGCCAGCAGTTTAAGGCCCGGGATCACAGATACGCAGTATTTT | CASSLRPGITDTQYF | TRBV12-3/TRBV12-4 | . | TRBJ2-3 | few
TGTGCCAGCAGCGATCCCGGGGGACAGGAGCGCGAGCAGTACTTC | CASSDPGGQEREQYF | TRBV7-3 | TRBD1 | TRBJ2-7 | many
TGCGCCAGCACTCCTGGGGGACGCTCGGACACCGGGGAGCTGTTTTTT | CASTPGGRSDTGELFF | TRBV5-1 | . | TRBJ2-2 | many
TGCAGTGCTAGAGATAGTTCGAGTTTGGAGGCTGAAGCTTTCTTT | CSARDSSSLEAEAFF | TRBV20-1 | . | TRBJ1-1 | many
TGTGCCAGCAGCAGGCGGGACACCTCTAATGAAAAACTGTTTTTT | CASSRRDTSNEKLFF | TRBV9 | . | TRBJ1-4 | many
TGTGCCAGCAGCCACAGGGGTGGGAATGGCTACACCTTC | CASSHRGGNGYTF | TRBV7-9 | TRBD1 | TRBJ1-2 | few
TGTGCCAGCAGTCACTCACTCCCCAGAGGGGCCACCGGGGAGCTGTTTTTT | CASSHSLPRGATGELFF | TRBV28 | . | TRBJ2-2 | many
TGTGCCAGCAGTTACTCGTCCCGCACTGACCTGATAGCTTTCTTT | CASSYSSRTDLIAFF | TRBV6-5 | . | TRBJ1-1 | many
TGCGCCAGCAGCCAAGAAAGGCTGGATGGACGGCCCCAGCATTTT | CASSQERLDGRPQHF | TRBV4-1 | . | TRBJ1-5 | few
TGTGCCAGCACAGGGAATGGAAACACCATATATTTT | CASTGNGNTIYF | TRBV2 | . | TRBJ1-3 | .
TGTGCCAGCAGCGAGGGGACAGCATACGAGCAGTACTTC | CASSEGTAYEQYF | TRBV9 | TRBD1 | TRBJ2-7 | few
TGCGCCAGCAGTGACGCCAACTCCTACAATGAGCAGTTCTTC | CASSDANSYNEQFF | TRBV10-1 | . | TRBJ2-1 | .
TGCAGCGTCTATTCGAGGGACAGGGGGCGCGGCACTGAAGCTTTCTTT | CSVYSRDRGRGTEAFF | TRBV29-1 | TRBD1 | TRBJ1-1 | few
TGCGCCAGCAGCTCTAGCGGGAGTTTTCTTAGAGTGGATGAGCAGTTCTTC | CASSSSGSFLRVDEQFF | TRBV5-1 | TRBD2 | TRBJ2-1 | few
TGTGCCAGCAGAGACATAGCCCACGAGCAGTACTTC | CASRDIAHEQYF | TRBV7-6 | . | TRBJ2-7 | many
TGTGCCAGTAGTATCTCCCTCGGGACAGGGATGACAGATACGCAGTATTTT | CASSISLGTGMTDTQYF | TRBV19 | TRBD1 | TRBJ2-3 | few
TGTGCCAGCAGACCCCGACGGACAGCGAACACTGAAGCTTTCTTT | CASRPRRTANTEAFF | TRBV7-8 | . | TRBJ1-1 | .
TGTGCCAGCAGCTTTAAACGGTTGAACACTGAAGCTTTCTTT | CASSFKRLNTEAFF | TRBV5-5 | . | TRBJ1-1 | .
TGTGCCAGCAGTTTAGGTCCCGGGGCTGGGAACACTGAAGCTTTCTTT | CASSLGPGAGNTEAFF | TRBV12-3/TRBV12-4 | . | TRBJ1-1 | many
TGCGCCAGCAGCGTGAGCGCGAACTACGAGCAGTACTTC | CASSVSANYEQYF | TRBV5-1 | . | TRBJ2-7 | .
TGTGCCATCAGCCAGGTAGACCGGGACGGGAGCAATGAGCAGTTCTTC | CAISQVDRDGSNEQFF | TRBV10-3 | . | TRBJ2-1 | many
TGTGCCAGCTCACCATTTTCGGAGGTAGGGAAGGCCACTGAAGCTTTCTTT | CASSPFSEVGKATEAFF | TRBV18 | . | TRBJ1-1 | many
TGCGCCAGCAGCTCCGCACTCTTGTACAATGAGCAGTTCTTC | CASSSALLYNEQFF | TRBV10-2 | . | TRBJ2-1 | many
TGTGCCAGCAGTGAGGGGTTTAGGAACAATGAGCAGTTCTTC | CASSEGFRNNEQFF | TRBV25-1 | . | TRBJ2-1 | .
TGTGCCAGCAGTCAGGGCAACGATGGAAACACCATATATTTT | CASSQGNDGNTIYF | TRBV7-9 | . | TRBJ1-3 | many
TGTGCCAGCAGACCTAGCGGGATCGATGAGCAGTTCTTC | CASRPSGIDEQFF | TRBV12-3/TRBV12-4 | TRBD2 | TRBJ2-1 | many
TGTGCCAGCAGCACAGGGACTAGGGGGTCGGGAGAGACCCAGTACTTC | CASSTGTRGSGETQYF | TRBV7-3 | TRBD2 | TRBJ2-5 | many
TGCAGTGCTAGAGATCTTCAGGGGAACTATAATTCACCCCTCCACTTT | CSARDLQGNYNSPLHF | TRBV20-1 | . | TRBJ1-6 | many